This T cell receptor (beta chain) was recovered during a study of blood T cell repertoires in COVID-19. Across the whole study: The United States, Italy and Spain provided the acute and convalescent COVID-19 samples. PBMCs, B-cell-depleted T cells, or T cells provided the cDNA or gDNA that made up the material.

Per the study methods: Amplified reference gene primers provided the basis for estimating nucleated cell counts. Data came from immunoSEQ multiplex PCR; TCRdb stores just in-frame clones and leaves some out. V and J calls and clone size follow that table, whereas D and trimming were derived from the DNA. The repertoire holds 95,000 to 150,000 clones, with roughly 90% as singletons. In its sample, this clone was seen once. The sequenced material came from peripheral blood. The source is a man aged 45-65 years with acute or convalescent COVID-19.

CDR3 sequence: CASSPRTSGSRNEQYF. In DNA form, the CDR3 reads TGTGCCAGCAGCCCCCGGACTAGCGGGAGTAGAAACGAGCAGTACTTC. The genes are TRBV7-2 and TRBJ2-7, with 13 nucleotides matching TRBD2. Losses at the gene ends were 5 bases for V and 5 bases for J; bases not matched to a gene: 9. Germline CDR1 reads SGHTA; CDR2 reads FQGNSA. The CDR3 has 16 residues.